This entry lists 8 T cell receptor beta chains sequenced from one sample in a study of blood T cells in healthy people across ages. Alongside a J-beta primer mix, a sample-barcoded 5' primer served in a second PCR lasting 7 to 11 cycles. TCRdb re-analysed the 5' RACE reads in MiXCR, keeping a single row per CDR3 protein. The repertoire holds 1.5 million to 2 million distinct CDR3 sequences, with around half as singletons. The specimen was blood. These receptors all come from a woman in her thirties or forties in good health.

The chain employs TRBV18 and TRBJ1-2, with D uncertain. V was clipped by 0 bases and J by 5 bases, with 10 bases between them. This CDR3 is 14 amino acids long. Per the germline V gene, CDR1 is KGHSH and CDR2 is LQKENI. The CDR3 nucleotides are TGTGCCAGCTCACCACCGGGCAGCTTATATGGCTACACCTTC. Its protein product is CASSPPGSLYGYTF.

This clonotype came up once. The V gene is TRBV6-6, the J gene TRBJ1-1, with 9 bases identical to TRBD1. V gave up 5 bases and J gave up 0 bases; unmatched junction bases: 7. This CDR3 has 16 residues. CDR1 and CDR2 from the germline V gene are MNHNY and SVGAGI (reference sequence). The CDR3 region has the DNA TGTGCCAGCAGTCATGGGACAGGGAGGATGAACACTGAAGCTTTCTTT. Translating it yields CASSHGTGRMNTEAFF.

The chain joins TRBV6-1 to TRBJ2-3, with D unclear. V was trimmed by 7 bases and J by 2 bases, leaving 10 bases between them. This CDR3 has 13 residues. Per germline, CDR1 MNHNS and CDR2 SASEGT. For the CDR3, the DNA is TGTGCCAGCACCCGGCAGCTCACAGATACGCAGTATTTT. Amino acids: CASTRQLTDTQYF.

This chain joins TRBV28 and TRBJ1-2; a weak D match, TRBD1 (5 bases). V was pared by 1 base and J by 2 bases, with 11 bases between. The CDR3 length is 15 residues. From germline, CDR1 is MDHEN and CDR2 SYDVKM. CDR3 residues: CASSLSAGRNYGYTF. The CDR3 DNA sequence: TGTGCCAGCAGTTTATCCGCAGGGAGGAACTATGGCTACACCTTC.

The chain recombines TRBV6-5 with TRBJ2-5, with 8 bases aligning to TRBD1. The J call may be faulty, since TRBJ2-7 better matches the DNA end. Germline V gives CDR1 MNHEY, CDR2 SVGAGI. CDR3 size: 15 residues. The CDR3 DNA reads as TGTGCCAGCAGTTACTCAGAACAGGGGGTCCACGAGCAGTACTTC. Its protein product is CASSYSEQGVHEQYF.

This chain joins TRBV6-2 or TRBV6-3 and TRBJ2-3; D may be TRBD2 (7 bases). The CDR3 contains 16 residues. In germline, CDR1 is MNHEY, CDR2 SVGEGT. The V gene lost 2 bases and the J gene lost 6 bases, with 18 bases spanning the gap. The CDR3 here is CASSYVVGGPKDTQYF. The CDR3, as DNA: TGTGCCAGCAGTTACGTGGTGGGGGGGCCGAAGGATACGCAGTATTTT.

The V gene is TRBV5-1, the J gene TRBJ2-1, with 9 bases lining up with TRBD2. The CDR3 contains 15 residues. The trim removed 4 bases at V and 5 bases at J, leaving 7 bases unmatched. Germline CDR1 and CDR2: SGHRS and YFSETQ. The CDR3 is CASSGSGGPHNEQFF. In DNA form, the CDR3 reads TGCGCCAGCAGCGGTAGCGGGGGACCGCACAATGAGCAGTTCTTC. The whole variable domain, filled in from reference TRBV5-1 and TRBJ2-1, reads KAGVTQTPRYLIKTRGQQVTLSCSPISGHRSVSWYQQTPGQGLQFLFEYFSETQRNKGNFPGRFSGRQFSNSRSEMNVSTLELGDSALYLCASSGSGGPHNEQFFGPGTRLTVL.

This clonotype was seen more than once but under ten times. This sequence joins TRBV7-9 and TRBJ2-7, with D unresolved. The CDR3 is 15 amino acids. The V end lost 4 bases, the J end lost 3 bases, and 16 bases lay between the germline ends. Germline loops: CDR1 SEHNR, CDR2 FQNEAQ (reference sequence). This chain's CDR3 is CASSSHDRGDYEQYF. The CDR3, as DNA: TGTGCCAGCAGCTCTCACGACCGTGGCGACTACGAGCAGTACTTC.